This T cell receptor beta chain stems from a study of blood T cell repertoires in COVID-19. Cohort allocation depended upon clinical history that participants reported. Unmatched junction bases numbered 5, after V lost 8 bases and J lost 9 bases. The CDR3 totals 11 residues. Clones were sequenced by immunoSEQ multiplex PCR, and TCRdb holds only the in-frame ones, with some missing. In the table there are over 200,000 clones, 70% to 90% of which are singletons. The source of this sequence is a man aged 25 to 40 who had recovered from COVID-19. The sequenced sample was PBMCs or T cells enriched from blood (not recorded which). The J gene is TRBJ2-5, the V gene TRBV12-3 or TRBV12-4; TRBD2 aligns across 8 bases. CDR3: CASVLGGAQYF. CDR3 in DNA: TGTGCCAGCGTCCTCGGGGGGGCCCAGTACTTC.